This TCR beta chain was captured in a study of neurological immune-mediated disorders. This clonotype has at least ten counts. TCRdb passed the 5' RACE reads through MiXCR, listing each CDR3 protein once. The table records around 30,000 distinct CDR3 sequences, 10% to 15% of them present only once. The sequencing sample was made of PBMCs. This TCR was sampled from a man aged 60-69 years in good health.

The CDR3 here is CASSLVGAGTYEQYF. The CDR3 DNA sequence: TGTGCCAGCAGCTTAGTAGGGGCAGGCACCTACGAGCAGTACTTC. V gene TRBV7-8 combines with J gene TRBJ2-7, with D possibly being TRBD1 (5 bases). Trimming pared 1 base from V and 2 bases from J, leaving 12 bases between. Germline loops: CDR1 SGHVS, CDR2 FQNEAQ. This CDR3 is 15 amino acids long.